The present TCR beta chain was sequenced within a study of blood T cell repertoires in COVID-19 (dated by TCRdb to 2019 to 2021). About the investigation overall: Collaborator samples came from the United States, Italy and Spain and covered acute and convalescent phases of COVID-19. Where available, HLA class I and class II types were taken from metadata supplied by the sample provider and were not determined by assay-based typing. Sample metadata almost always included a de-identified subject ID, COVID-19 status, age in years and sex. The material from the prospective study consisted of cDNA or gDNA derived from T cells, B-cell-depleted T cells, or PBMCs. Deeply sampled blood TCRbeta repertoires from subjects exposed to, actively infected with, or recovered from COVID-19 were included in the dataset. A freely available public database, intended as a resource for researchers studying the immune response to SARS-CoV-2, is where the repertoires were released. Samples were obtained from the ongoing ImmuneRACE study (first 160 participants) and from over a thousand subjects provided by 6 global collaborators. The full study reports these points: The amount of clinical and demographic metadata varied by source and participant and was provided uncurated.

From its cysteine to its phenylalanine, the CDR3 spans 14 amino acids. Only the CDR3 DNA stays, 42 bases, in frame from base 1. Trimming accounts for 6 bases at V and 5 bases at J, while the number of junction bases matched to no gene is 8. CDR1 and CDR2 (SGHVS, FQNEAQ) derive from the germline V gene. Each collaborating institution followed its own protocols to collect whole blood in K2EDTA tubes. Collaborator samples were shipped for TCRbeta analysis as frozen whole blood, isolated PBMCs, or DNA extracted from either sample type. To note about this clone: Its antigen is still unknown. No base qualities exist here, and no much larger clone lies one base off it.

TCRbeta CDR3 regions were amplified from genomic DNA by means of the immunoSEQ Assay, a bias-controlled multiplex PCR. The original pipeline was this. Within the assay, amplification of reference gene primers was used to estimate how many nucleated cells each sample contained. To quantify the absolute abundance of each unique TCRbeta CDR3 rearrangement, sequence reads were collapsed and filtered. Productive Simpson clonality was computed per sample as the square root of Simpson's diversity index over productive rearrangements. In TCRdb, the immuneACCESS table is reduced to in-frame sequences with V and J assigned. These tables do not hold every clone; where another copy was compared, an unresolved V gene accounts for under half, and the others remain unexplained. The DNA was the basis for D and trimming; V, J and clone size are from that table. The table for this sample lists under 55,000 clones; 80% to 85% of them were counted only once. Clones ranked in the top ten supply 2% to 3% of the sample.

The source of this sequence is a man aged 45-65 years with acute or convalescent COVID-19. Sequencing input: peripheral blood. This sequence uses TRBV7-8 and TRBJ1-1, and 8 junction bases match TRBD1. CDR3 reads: CASRPRGPGTEAFF. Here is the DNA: TGTGCCAGCAGACCCAGGGGGCCCGGGACTGAAGCTTTCTTT.